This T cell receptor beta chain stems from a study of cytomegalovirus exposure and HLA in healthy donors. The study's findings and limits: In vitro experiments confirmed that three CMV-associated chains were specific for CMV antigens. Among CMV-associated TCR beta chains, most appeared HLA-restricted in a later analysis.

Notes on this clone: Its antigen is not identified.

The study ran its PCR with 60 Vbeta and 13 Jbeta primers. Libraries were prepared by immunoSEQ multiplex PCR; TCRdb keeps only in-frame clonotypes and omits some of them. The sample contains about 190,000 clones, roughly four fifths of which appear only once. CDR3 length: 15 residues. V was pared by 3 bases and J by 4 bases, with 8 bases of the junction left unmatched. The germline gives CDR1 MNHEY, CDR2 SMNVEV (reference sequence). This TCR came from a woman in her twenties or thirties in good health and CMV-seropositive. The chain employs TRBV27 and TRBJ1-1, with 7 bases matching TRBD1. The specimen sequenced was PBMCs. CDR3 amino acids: CASSFTGARGTEAFF. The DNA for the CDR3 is TGTGCCAGCAGTTTTACAGGGGCGCGGGGCACTGAAGCTTTCTTT.